Given below is one T cell receptor beta chain in context. Method: immunoSEQ multiplex PCR; TCRdb's copy keeps in-frame clones and lacks some. The sample lists approximately 150,000 clones; 60% to 80% were seen once. The CDR3 covers 15 residues. From germline, CDR1 is SGHNT and CDR2 YENEEA. Trimming left V 1 base short and J 1 base short, with 9 bases between. This sample is drawn from a study of blood T cell repertoires in COVID-19. Sequenced sample: peripheral blood. The origin of this receptor is a man aged 45 to 65 with active or convalescent COVID-19. The rearrangement links TRBV11-3 to TRBJ2-3; perhaps TRBD1 as D (5 bases). CDR3 sequence: CASSLVGRGTDTQYF. CDR3 nucleotide sequence: TGTGCCAGCAGCTTAGTTGGCAGGGGCACAGATACGCAGTATTTT.